The T cell receptor beta chain under discussion was sequenced for a study of blood T cell repertoires in COVID-19. At the level of the study: T cells, B-cell-depleted T cells, or PBMCs supplied cDNA or gDNA.

Germline V lookup: CDR1 SGDLS, CDR2 YYNGEE. The CDR3 is 13 amino acids. Trimming took off 0 bases at V and 3 bases at J, with 6 bases between the two ends. Original analysis: Scientists estimated how many nucleated cells there were by amplifying reference gene primers. Generated by immunoSEQ multiplex PCR, the TCRdb table keeps only in-frame clones and is missing some. V, J and clone size were drawn from that table, and D and trimming were deduced from the DNA. The sample has roughly 26,000 clones; approximately 92% are singletons. This TCR was sampled from a human donor in a cohort sampled during active COVID-19. Material: peripheral blood. The rearrangement links TRBV9 to TRBJ1-1; D not certain. CDR3 sequence reads: CASSVDQDTEAFF. The CDR3 DNA follows: TGTGCCAGCAGCGTAGACCAGGACACTGAAGCTTTCTTT. The whole variable domain, remainder taken from reference TRBV9 and TRBJ1-1, is DSGVTQTPKHLITATGQRVTLRCSPRSGDLSVYWYQQSLDQGLQFLIQYYNGEERAKGNILERFSAQQFPDLHSELNLSSLELGDSALYFCASSVDQDTEAFFGQGTRLTVV.